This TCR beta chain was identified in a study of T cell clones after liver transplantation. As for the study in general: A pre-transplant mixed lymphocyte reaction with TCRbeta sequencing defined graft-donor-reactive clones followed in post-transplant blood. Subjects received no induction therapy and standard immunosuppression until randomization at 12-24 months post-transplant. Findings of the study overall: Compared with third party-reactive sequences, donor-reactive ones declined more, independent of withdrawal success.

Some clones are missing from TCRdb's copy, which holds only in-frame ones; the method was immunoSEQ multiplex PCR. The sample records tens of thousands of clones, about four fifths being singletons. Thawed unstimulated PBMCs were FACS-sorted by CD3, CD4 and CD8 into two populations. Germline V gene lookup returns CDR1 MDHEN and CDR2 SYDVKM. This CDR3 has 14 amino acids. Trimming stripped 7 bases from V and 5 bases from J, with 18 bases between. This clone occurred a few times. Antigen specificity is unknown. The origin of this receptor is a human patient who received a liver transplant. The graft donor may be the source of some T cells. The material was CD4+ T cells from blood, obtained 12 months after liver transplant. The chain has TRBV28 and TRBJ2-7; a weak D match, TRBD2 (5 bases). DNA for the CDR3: TGTGCCAGCAACGCCCCTAGCTTGGTCGACGAGCAGTACTTC. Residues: CASNAPSLVDEQYF.